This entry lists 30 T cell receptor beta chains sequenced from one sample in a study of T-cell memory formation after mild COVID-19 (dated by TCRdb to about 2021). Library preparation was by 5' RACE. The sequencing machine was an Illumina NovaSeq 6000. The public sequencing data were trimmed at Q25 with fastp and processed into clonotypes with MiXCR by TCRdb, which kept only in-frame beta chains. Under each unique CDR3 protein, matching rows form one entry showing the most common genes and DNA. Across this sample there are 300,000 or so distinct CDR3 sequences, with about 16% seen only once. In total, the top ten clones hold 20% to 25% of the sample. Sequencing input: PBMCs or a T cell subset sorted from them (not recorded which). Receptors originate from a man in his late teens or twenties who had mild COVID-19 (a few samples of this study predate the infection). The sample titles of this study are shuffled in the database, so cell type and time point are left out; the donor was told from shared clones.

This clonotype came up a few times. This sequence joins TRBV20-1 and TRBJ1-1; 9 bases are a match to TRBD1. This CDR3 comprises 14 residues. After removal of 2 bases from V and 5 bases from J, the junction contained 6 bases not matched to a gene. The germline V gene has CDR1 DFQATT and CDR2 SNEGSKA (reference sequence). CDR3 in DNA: TGCAGTGCTAGAAGGCCGACAGGGGGAACTGAAGCTTTCTTT. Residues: CSARRPTGGTEAFF.

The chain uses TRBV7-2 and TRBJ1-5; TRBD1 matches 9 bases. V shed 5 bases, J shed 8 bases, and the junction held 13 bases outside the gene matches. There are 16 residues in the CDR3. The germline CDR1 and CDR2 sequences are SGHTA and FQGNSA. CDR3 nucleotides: TGTGCCAGCAGCGCTCAGACAGGGGGAGGTAGGGAGCCCCAGCATTTT. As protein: CASSAQTGGGREPQHF.

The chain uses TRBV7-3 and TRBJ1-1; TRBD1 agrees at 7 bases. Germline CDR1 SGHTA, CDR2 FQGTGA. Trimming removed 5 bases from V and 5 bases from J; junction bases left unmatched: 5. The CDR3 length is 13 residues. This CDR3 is CASSATGFTEAFF. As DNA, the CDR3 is TGTGCCAGCAGCGCGACAGGGTTTACTGAAGCTTTCTTT.

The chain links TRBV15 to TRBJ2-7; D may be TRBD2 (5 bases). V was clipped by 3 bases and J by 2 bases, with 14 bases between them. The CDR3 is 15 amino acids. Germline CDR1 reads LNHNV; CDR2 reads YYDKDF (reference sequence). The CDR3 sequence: CATSSVGLSTYEQYV. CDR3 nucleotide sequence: TGTGCCACCAGCAGCGTTGGACTGTCCACCTACGAGCAGTACGTC.

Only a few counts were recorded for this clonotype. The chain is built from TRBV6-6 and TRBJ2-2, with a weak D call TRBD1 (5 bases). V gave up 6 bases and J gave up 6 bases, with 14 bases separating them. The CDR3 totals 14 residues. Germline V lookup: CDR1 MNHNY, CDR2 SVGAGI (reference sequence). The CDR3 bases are TGTGCCAGCAGATCCAATCAGGGATCCGGGGAGCTGTTTTTT. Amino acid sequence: CASRSNQGSGELFF.

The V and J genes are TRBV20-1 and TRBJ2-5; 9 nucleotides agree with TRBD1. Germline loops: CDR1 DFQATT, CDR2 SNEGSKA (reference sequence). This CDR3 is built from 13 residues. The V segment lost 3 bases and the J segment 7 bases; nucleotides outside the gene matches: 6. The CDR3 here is CSARGQGEATQYF. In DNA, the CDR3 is TGCAGTGCTAGGGGACAGGGTGAGGCGACCCAGTACTTC.

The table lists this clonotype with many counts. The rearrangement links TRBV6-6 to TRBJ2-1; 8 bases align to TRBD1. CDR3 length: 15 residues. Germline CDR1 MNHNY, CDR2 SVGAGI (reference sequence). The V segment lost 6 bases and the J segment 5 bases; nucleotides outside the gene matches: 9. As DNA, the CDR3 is TGTGCCAGCAGCCCGGACAGGGAGTCCCACAATGAGCAGTTCTTC. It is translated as CASSPDRESHNEQFF.

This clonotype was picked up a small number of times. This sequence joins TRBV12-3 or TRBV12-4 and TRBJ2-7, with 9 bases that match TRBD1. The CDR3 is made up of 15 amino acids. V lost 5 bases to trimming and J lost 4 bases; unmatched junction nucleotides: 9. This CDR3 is CASSPGTGPVYEQYV. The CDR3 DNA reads TGTGCCAGCAGTCCCGGGACAGGGCCAGTGTACGAGCAGTACGTC.

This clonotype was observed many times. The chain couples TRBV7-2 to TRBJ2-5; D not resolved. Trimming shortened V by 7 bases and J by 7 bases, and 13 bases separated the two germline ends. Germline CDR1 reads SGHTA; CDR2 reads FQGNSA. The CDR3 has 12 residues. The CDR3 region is CASTPVKGTQYF. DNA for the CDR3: TGTGCCAGCACCCCGGTGAAGGGGACCCAGTACTTC. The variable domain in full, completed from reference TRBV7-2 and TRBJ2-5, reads GAGVSQSPSNKVTEKGKDVELRCDPISGHTALYWYRQSLGQGLEFLIYFQGNSAPDKSGLPSDRFSAERTGGSVSTLTIQRTQQEDSAVYLCASTPVKGTQYFGPGTRLLVL.

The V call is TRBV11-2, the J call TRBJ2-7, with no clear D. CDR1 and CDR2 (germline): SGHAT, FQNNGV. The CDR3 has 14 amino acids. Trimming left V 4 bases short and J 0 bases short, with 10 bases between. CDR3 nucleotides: TGTGCCAGCAGCTCAACGGCGTCCTCCTACGAGCAGTACTTC. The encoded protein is CASSSTASSYEQYF.

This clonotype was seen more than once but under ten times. This CDR3 is CASSSYRGSSPLHF. CDR3 DNA: TGTGCCAGCAGCTCCTACAGGGGAAGTTCACCCCTCCACTTT. This sequence joins TRBV7-2 and TRBJ1-6; TRBD1 matches at 7 bases. This CDR3 is built from 14 residues. Germline CDR1 and CDR2: SGHTA and FQGNSA. V shed 4 bases and J 9 bases; nucleotides not matched to a gene: 6.

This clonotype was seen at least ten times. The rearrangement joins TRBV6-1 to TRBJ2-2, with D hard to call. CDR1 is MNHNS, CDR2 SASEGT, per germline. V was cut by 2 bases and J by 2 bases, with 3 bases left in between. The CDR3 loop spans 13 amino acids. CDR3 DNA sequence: TGTGCCAGCAGTGAACCAAACACCGGGGAGCTGTTTTTT. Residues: CASSEPNTGELFF.

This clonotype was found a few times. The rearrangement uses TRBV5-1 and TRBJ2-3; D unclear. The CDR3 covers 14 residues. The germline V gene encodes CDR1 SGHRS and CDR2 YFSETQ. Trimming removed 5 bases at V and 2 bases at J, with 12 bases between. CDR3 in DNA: TGCGCCAGCAGTCTCAGCCCACCCACAGATACGCAGTATTTT. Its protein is CASSLSPPTDTQYF.

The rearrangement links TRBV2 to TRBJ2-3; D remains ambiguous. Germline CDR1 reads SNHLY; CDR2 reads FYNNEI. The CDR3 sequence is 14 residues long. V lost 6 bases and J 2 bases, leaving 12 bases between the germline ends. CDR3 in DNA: TGTGCCAGCAGCCTTCAATGGACCACAGATACGCAGTATTTT. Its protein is CASSLQWTTDTQYF.

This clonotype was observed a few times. CDR3 in amino acids: CASSRRSGANVLTF. CDR3 in DNA: TGTGCCAGCAGCCGACGGAGTGGGGCCAACGTCCTGACTTTC. The chain recombines TRBV5-8 with TRBJ2-6; D is undetermined. The CDR3 runs to 14 residues. The germline gives CDR1 SGHTS, CDR2 YDEGEE. The germline V and J ends were trimmed by 4 bases and 3 bases, with 8 bases remaining between them. The full variable domain, rest sourced from reference TRBV5-8 and TRBJ2-6, is EAGVTQSPTHLIKTRGQQATLRCSPISGHTSVYWYQQALGLGLQFLLWYDEGEERNRGNFPPRFSGRQFPNYSSELNVNALELEDSALYLCASSRRSGANVLTFGAGSRLTVL.

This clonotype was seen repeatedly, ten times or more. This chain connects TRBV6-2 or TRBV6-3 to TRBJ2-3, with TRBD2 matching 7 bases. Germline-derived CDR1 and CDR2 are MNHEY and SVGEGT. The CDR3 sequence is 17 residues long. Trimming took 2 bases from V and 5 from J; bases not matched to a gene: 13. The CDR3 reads CASSYPFPGGREDTQYF. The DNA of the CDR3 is TGTGCCAGCAGTTACCCCTTTCCGGGGGGTCGTGAAGATACGCAGTATTTT.

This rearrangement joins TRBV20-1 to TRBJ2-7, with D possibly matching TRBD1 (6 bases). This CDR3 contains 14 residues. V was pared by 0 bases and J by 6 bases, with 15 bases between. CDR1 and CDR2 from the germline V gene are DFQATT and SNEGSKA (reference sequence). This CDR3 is CSARDGRRGLEQYV. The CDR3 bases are TGCAGTGCTAGAGATGGGCGCAGGGGCCTCGAGCAGTACGTC.

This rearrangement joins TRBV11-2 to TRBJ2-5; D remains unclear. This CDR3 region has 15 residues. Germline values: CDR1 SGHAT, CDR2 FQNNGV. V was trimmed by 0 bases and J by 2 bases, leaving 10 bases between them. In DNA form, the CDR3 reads TGTGCCAGCAGCTTAGAAGGTTTACTTCAAGAGACCCAGTACTTC. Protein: CASSLEGLLQETQYF.

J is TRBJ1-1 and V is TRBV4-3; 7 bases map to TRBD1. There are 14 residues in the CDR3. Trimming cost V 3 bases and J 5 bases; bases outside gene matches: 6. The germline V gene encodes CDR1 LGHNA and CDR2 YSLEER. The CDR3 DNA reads TGCGCCAGCAGCCAGAGAACAGGGGTTACTGAAGCTTTCTTT. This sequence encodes CASSQRTGVTEAFF.

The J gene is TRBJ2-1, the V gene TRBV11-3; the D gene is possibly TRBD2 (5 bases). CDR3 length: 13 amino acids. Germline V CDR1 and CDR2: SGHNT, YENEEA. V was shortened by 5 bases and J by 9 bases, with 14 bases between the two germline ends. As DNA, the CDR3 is TGTGCCAGCAGCCGAGATGCGGGCACTGAGCAGTTCTTC. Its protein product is CASSRDAGTEQFF.

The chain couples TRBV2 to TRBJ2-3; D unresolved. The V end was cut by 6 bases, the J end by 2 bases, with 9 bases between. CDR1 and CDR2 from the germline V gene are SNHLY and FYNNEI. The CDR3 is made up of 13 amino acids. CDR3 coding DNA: TGTGCCAGCAGAATCCTCCCCACAGATACGCAGTATTTT. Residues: CASRILPTDTQYF.

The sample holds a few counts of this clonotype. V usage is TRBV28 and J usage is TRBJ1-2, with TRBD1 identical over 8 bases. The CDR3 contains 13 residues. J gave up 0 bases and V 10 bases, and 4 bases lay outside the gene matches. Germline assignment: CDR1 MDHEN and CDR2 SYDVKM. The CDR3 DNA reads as TGTGCCACCCGACAGGGGACTAACTATGGCTACACCTTC. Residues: CATRQGTNYGYTF.

The CDR3 DNA follows: TGTGCCAGCTCACCACCCGACAGACTTAATGAAAAACTGTTTTTT. This sequence encodes CASSPPDRLNEKLFF. The V gene is TRBV18, the J gene TRBJ1-4; a possible D gene is TRBD1 (5 bases). CDR3 length: 15 amino acids. The V and J ends lost 0 bases and 4 bases respectively, with 9 bases between them. Germline assignment: CDR1 KGHSH and CDR2 LQKENI.

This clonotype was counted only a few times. The CDR3 DNA sequence: TGCGCCAGCAGCTTACTAGCGGATATTTCCTACAATGAGCAGTTCTTC. It codes for CASSLLADISYNEQFF. This chain links TRBV5-1 with TRBJ2-1, with TRBD2 identical over 8 bases. Looked up from germline, CDR1 is SGHRS and CDR2 is YFSETQ. V gave up 2 bases and J gave up 1 base; unmatched junction bases: 5. CDR3 length: 16 amino acids.

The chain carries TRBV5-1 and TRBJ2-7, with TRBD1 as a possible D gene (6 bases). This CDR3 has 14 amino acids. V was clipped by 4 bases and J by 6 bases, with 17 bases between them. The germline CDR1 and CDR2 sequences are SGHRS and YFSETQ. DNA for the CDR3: TGCGCCAGCAGCATGGGGGCTAGCAGGTCCGAGCAGTACGTC. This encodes CASSMGASRSEQYV.

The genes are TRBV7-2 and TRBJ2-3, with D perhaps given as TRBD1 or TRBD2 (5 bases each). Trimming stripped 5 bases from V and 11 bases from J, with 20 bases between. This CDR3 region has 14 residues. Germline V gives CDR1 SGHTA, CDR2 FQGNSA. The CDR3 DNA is TGTGCCAGCAGCCCAGGGACCCCTCCTAATATGCAGTATTTT. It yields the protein CASSPGTPPNMQYF.

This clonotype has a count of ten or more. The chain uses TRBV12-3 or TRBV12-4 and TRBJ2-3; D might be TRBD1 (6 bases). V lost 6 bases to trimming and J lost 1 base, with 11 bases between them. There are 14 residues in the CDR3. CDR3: CASSPDSRTDTQYF. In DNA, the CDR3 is TGTGCCAGCAGCCCGGACAGCCGCACAGATACGCAGTATTTT.

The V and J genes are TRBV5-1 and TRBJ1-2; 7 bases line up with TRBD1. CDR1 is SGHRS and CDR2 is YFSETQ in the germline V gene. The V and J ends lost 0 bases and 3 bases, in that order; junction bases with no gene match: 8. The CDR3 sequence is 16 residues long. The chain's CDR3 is CASSLAAPQGHYGYTF. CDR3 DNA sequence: TGCGCCAGCAGCTTGGCCGCTCCACAGGGGCACTATGGCTACACCTTC.

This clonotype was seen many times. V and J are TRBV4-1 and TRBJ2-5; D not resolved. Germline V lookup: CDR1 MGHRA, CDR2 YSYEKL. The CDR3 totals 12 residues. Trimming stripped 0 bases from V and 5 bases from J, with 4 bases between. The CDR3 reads CASSQEGETQYF. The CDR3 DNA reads TGCGCCAGCAGCCAAGAAGGGGAGACCCAGTACTTC.

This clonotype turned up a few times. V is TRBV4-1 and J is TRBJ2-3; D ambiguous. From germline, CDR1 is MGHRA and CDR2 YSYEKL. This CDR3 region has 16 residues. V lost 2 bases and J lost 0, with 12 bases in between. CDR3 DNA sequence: TGCGCCAGCAGCCAAACGGGTACAACGAGCACAGATACGCAGTATTTT. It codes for CASSQTGTTSTDTQYF.